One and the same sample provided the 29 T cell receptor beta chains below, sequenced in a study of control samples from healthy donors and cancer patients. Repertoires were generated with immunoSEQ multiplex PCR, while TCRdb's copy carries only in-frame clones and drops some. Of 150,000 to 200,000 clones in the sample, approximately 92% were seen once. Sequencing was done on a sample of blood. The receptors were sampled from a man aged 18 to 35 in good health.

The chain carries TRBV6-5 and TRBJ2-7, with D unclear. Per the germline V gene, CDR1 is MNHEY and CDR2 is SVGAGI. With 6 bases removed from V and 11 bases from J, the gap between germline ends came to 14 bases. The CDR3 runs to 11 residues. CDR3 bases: TGTGCCAGCAGCCTTAAGAGTGTTAAGTACTTC. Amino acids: CASSLKSVKYF.

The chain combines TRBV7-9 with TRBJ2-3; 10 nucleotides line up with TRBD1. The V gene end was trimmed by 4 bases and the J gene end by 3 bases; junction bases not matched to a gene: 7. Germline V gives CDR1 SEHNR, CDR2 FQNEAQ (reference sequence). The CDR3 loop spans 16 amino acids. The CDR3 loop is CASSSIPGQGTDTQYF. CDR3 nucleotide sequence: TGTGCCAGCAGCTCCATACCGGGACAGGGGACAGATACGCAGTATTTT. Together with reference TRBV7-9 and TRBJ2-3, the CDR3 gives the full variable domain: DTGVSQNPRHKITKRGQNVTFRCDPISEHNRLYWYRQTLGQGPEFLTYFQNEAQLEKSRLLSDRFSAERPKGSFSTLEIQRTEQGDSAMYLCASSSIPGQGTDTQYFGPGTRLTVL.

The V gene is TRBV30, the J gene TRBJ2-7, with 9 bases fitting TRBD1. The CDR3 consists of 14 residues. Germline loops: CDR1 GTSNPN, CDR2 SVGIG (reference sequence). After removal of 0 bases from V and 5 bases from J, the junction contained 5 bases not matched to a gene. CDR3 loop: CAWSVQGANHEQYF. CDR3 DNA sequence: TGTGCCTGGAGTGTACAGGGGGCGAACCACGAGCAGTACTTC.

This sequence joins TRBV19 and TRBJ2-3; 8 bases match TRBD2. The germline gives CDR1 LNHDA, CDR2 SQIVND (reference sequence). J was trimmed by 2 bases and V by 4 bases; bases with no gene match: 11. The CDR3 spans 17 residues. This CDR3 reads CASSTRGTGGPTDTQYF. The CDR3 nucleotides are TGTGCCAGTAGTACTAGGGGAACGGGGGGGCCCACAGATACGCAGTATTTT.

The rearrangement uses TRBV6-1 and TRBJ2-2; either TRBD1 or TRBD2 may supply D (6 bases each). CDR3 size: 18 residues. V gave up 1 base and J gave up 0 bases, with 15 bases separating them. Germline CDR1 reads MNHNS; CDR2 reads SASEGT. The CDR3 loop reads CASSEEGGAWTNTGELFF. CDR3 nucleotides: TGTGCCAGCAGTGAAGAGGGGGGCGCTTGGACGAACACCGGGGAGCTGTTTTTT.

The CDR3 DNA reads as TGCGCCAGCAGCGACGGGGGGGCCGGGGCCAACGTCCTGACTTTC. It encodes CASSDGGAGANVLTF. V and J are TRBV5-1 and TRBJ2-6; 8 nucleotides align to TRBD2. The germline V gene has CDR1 SGHRS and CDR2 YFSETQ. The ends lost 4 bases at V and 4 bases at J; junction bases unmatched: 4. The CDR3 runs to 15 residues. Full variable domain (missing parts from reference TRBV5-1 and TRBJ2-6): KAGVTQTPRYLIKTRGQQVTLSCSPISGHRSVSWYQQTPGQGLQFLFEYFSETQRNKGNFPGRFSGRQFSNSRSEMNVSTLELGDSALYLCASSDGGAGANVLTFGAGSRLTVL.

The CDR3: CASSRYRGAQVSGYTF. CDR3 nucleotides: TGTGCCAGCAGCCGTTACCGGGGGGCGCAGGTATCTGGCTACACCTTC. The chain couples TRBV9 to TRBJ1-2; D perhaps matches TRBD1 (6 bases). There are 16 residues in the CDR3. The germline gives CDR1 SGDLS, CDR2 YYNGEE. Deletions cut 4 bases from V and 7 bases from J, with 23 bases between.

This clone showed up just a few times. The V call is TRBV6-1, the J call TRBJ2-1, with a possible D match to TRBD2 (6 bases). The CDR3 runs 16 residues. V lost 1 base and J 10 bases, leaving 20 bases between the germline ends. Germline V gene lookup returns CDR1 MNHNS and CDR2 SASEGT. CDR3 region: CASSEGGGAGYFEQFF. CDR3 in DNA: TGTGCCAGCAGTGAAGGTGGAGGGGCCGGTTATTTCGAGCAGTTCTTC.

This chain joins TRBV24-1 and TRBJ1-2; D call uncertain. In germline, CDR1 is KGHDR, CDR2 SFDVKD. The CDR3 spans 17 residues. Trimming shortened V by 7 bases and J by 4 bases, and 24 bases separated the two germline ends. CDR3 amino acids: CATRPPREEVLSYGYTF. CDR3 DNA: TGTGCCACCAGGCCACCTAGGGAGGAGGTGCTTAGCTATGGCTACACCTTC.

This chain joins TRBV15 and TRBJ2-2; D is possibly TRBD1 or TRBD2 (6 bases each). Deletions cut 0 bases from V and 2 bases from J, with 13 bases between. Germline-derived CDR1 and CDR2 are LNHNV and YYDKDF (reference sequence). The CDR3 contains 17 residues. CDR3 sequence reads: CATSRDYGGVNTGELFF. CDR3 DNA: TGTGCCACCAGCAGAGATTACGGGGGCGTCAACACCGGGGAGCTGTTTTTT.

CDR3 residues: CATQGGGGNSPLHF. Written as DNA, the CDR3 is TGTGCCACTCAAGGGGGGGGCGGTAATTCACCCCTCCACTTT. The chain has TRBV25-1 and TRBJ1-6, with D perhaps matching TRBD1 (6 bases). Between the trimmed V and J ends, which lost 10 bases and 6 bases, there was a span of 16 bases. Germline assignment: CDR1 MGHDK and CDR2 SYGVNS. The CDR3 has 14 amino acids.

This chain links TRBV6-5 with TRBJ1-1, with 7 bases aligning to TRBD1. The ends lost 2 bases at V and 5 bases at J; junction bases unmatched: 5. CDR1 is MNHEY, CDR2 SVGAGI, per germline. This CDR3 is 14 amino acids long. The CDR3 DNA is TGTGCCAGCAGTTACACACAGGGGAGTACTGAAGCTTTCTTT. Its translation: CASSYTQGSTEAFF.

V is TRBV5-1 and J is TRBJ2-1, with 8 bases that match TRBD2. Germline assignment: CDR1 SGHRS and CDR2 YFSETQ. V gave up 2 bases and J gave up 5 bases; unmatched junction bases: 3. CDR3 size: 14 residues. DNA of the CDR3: TGCGCCAGCAGCTTTGGCGGGGGGAACAATGAGCAGTTCTTC. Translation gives CASSFGGGNNEQFF.

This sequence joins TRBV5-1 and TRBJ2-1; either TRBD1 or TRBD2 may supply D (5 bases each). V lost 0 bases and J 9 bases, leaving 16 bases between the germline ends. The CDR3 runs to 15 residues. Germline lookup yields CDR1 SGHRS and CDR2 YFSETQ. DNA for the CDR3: TGCGCCAGCAGCTTGGCCTTGACCCGGGGCGGTGAGCAGTTCTTC. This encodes CASSLALTRGGEQFF. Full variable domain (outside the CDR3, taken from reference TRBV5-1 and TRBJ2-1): KAGVTQTPRYLIKTRGQQVTLSCSPISGHRSVSWYQQTPGQGLQFLFEYFSETQRNKGNFPGRFSGRQFSNSRSEMNVSTLELGDSALYLCASSLALTRGGEQFFGPGTRLTVL.

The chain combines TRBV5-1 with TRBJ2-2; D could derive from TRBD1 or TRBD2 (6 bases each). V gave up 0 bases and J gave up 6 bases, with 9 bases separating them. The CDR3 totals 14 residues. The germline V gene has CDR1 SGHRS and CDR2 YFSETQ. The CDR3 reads CASSLERGAGELFF. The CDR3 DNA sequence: TGCGCCAGCAGCTTGGAAAGGGGGGCCGGGGAGCTGTTTTTT.

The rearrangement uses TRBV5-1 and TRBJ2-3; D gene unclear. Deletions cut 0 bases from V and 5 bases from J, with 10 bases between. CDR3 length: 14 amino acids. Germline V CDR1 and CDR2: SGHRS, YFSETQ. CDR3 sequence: CASSLGHSGDTQYF. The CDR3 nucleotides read TGCGCCAGCAGCTTGGGGCACTCGGGAGATACGCAGTATTTT.

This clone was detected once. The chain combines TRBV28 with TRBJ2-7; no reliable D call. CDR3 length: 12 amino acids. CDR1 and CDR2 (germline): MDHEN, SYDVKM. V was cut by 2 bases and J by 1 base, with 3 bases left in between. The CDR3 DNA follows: TGTGCCAGCAGTTTAGTGTCCTACGAGCAGTACTTC. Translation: CASSLVSYEQYF.

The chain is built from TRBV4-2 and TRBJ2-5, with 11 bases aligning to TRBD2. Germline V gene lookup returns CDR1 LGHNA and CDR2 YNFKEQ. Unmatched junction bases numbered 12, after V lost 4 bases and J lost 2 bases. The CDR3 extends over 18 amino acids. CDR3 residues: CASSRTIHWTSGQETQYF. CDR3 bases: TGTGCCAGCAGCCGTACGATACACTGGACTAGCGGGCAAGAGACCCAGTACTTC.

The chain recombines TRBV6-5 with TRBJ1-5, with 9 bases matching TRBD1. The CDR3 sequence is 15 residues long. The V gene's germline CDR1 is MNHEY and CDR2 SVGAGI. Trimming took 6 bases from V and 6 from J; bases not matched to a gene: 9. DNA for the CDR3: TGTGCCAGCAGGCCCGACAGGGGGGAGAGTCAGCCCCAGCATTTT. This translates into CASRPDRGESQPQHF.

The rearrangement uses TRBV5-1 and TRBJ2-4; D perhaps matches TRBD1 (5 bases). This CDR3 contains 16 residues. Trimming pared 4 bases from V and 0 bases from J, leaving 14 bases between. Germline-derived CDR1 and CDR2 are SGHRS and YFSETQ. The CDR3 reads CASSGGQTLAKNIQYF. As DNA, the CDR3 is TGCGCCAGCAGCGGCGGACAAACCCTAGCCAAAAACATTCAGTACTTC. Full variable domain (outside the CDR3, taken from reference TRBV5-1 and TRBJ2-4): KAGVTQTPRYLIKTRGQQVTLSCSPISGHRSVSWYQQTPGQGLQFLFEYFSETQRNKGNFPGRFSGRQFSNSRSEMNVSTLELGDSALYLCASSGGQTLAKNIQYFGAGTRLSVL.

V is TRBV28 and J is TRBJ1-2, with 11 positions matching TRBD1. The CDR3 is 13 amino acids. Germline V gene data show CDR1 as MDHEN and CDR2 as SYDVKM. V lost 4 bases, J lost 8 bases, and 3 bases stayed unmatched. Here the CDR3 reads CASSYGTGGGYTF. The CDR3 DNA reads TGTGCCAGCAGTTATGGGACAGGGGGGGGCTACACCTTC.

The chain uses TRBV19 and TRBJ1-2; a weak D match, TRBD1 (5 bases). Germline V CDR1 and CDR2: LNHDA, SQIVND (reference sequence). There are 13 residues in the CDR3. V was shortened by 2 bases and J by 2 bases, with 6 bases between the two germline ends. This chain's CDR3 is CASSIPGNYGYTF. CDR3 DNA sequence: TGTGCCAGTAGTATACCAGGGAACTATGGCTACACCTTC.

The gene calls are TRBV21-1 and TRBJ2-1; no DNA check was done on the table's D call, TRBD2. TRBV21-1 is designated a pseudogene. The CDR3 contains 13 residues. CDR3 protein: CAGISGVPNEQFF. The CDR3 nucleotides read TGTGCCGGAATTAGCGGGGTCCCGAATGAGCAGTTCTTC.

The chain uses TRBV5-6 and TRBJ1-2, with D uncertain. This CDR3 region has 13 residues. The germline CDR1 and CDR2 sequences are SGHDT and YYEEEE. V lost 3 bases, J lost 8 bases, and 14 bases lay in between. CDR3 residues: CASSSWTVLGYTF. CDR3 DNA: TGTGCCAGCAGCTCCTGGACGGTTTTAGGCTACACCTTC.

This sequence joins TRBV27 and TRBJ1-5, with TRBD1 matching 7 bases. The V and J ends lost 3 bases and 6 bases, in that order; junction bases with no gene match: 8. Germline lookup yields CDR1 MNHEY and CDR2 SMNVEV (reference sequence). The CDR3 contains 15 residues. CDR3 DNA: TGTGCCAGCAGTTTCACAGGGGTCGGGGGTCAGCCCCAGCATTTT. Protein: CASSFTGVGGQPQHF.

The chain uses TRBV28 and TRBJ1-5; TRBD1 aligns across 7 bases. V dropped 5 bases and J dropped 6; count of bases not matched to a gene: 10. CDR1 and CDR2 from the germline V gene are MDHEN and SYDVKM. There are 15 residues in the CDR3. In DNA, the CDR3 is TGTGCCAGCAGTCTACGAGGACAGGCGAGTCAGCCCCAGCATTTT. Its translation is CASSLRGQASQPQHF. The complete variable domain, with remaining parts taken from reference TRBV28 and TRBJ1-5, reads DVKVTQSSRYLVKRTGEKVFLECVQDMDHENMFWYRQDPGLGLRLIYFSYDVKMKEKGDIPEGYSVSREKKERFSLILESASTNQTSMYLCASSLRGQASQPQHFGDGTRLSIL.

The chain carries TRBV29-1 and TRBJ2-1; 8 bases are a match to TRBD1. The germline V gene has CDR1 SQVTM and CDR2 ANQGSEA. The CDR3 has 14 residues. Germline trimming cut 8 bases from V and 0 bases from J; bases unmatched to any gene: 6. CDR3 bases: TGCAGCATGAGGGACAGGCCCTCCTACAATGAGCAGTTCTTC. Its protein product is CSMRDRPSYNEQFF.

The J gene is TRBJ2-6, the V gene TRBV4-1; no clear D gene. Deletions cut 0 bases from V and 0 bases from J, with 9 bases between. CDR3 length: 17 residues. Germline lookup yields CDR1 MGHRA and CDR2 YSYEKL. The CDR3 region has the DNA TGCGCCAGCAGCCAAGATGCGCGGCTCTCTGGGGCCAACGTCCTGACTTTC. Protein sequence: CASSQDARLSGANVLTF.

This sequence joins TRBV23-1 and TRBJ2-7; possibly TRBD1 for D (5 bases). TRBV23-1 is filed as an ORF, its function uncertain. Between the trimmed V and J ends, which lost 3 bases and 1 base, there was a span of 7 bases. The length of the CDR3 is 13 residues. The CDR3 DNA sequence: TGCGCCAGCAGTCAGACAGATTCCTACGAGCAGTACTTC. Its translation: CASSQTDSYEQYF.